This T cell receptor (beta chain) was recovered during a study of OX40 agonist ivuxolimab in advanced cancers. Across the whole study: Prior checkpoint blockade (anti-PD-1, anti-PD-L1 or anti-CTLA-4) was permitted; over 30% had it. Overall study findings and caveats: Undetermined was the antigen specificity of the expanded peripheral T cells. The average count of expanded clones was higher among CD8+ T cells than among CD4+.

Clones were read by immunoSEQ multiplex PCR, and TCRdb kept only the in-frame ones, dropping some. The sample consists of around 40,000 clones, 75% to 85% of them appearing once. Concerning this clone: No antigen is known for it.

Autoimmune disease history or systemic immunosuppression led to patients being barred. The TCR originated in an adult with an advanced solid tumor such as melanoma, head and neck, liver or kidney cancer. Sample: CD4+ or CD8+ T cells sorted from blood, taken in a trial of the OX40 agonist ivuxolimab.

The DNA for the CDR3 is TGTGCCAGCAGCTTGGATATCACTGAAGCTTTCTTT. Protein product: CASSLDITEAFF. V and J are TRBV7-8 and TRBJ1-1, with unresolved D. Germline CDR1 is SGHVS and CDR2 is FQNEAQ. This CDR3 spans 12 amino acids. V lost 3 bases to trimming and J lost 4 bases, with 6 bases between them. Full variable domain (missing parts from reference TRBV7-8 and TRBJ1-1): GAGVSQSPRYKVAKRGQDVALRCDPISGHVSLFWYQQALGQGPEFLTYFQNEAQLDKSGLPSDRFFAERPEGSVSTLKIQRTQQEDSAVYLCASSLDITEAFFGQGTRLTVV.